This passage covers 27 T cell receptor beta chains from one sample sequenced in a study of CD8 T cells in ankylosing spondylitis (dated by TCRdb to about 2017). Library prep was done by 5' RACE. For sequencing, an Illumina HiSeq 2500 was employed. The raw public reads went through TCRdb reprocessing: fastp at Q25, MiXCR clone calling, in-frame beta chains kept. Entries are consolidated by CDR3 protein sequence, retaining the most common genes and DNA. The sample records around 100,000 distinct CDR3 sequences, 24% of which are singletons. The ten top clones hold roughly 12% of the sample. Sample: synovial fluid, either unsorted or a sorted T cell fraction (not recorded which). The receptor source for this set is a male donor with ankylosing spondylitis.

This clonotype occurred many times. The chain joins TRBV11-2 to TRBJ2-7, with D hard to call. The CDR3 length is 13 residues. In germline, CDR1 is SGHAT, CDR2 FQNNGV. Trimming cost V 4 bases and J 3 bases, with 10 bases left between them. The CDR3 DNA is TGTGCCAGCAGCTCCGCCCAGTTCTACGAGCAGTACTTC. Amino acid sequence: CASSSAQFYEQYF.

The genes are TRBV2 and TRBJ2-7; no clear D gene. Germline CDR1 reads SNHLY; CDR2 reads FYNNEI. Trimming took off 2 bases at V and 0 bases at J, with 11 bases between the two ends. The CDR3 has 15 amino acids. DNA of the CDR3: TGTGCCAGCAGTGAAAATCGCCTCCCCTCCTACGAGCAGTACGTC. Translating it yields CASSENRLPSYEQYV.

There are a few counts of this clonotype. This rearrangement joins TRBV21-1 to TRBJ1-1; the table assigns TRBD1, which was not confirmed against the DNA. TRBV21-1 is annotated as a pseudogene. The CDR3 loop spans 16 amino acids. In DNA form, the CDR3 reads TGTGCCAGCAGCACGGGAAACGGGGGGGGGAACACTGAAGCTTTCTTT. Its protein is CASSTGNGGGNTEAFF.

The chain combines TRBV4-2 with TRBJ2-7, with TRBD1 matching 8 bases. Trimming cost V 1 base and J 2 bases; bases outside gene matches: 4. There are 15 residues in the CDR3. Germline assignment: CDR1 LGHNA and CDR2 YNFKEQ. For the CDR3, the DNA is TGTGCCAGCAGCCAAGCTTACAGGGGGACCTACGAGCAGTACTTC. Translating gives CASSQAYRGTYEQYF.

This clonotype has ten or more counts. This chain links TRBV7-2 with TRBJ2-5; the match to TRBD2 covers 14 bases. The CDR3 has 16 residues. V shed 2 bases, J shed 4 bases, and the junction held 3 bases outside the gene matches. Germline CDR1 is SGHTA and CDR2 is FQGNSA. DNA of the CDR3: TGTGCCAGCAGCTTAAGTGGGACTAGCGGGAGAGAGACCCAGTACTTC. Translation gives CASSLSGTSGRETQYF.

This clonotype was seen only a few times. The chain uses TRBV20-1 and TRBJ2-3; TRBD2 might be the D (6 bases). Germline V lookup: CDR1 DFQATT, CDR2 SNEGSKA (reference sequence). The CDR3 is 14 amino acids. Trimming took off 7 bases at V and 6 bases at J, with 20 bases between the two ends. The CDR3 protein is CSESSLAVRDTQYF. The DNA of the CDR3 is TGCAGTGAGAGTAGTTTAGCGGTTCGGGATACGCAGTATTTT.

This sequence joins TRBV20-1 and TRBJ2-5; 10 nucleotides agree with TRBD2. This CDR3 is 16 amino acids long. CDR1 is DFQATT and CDR2 is SNEGSKA in the germline V gene (reference sequence). V lost 6 bases to trimming and J lost 5 bases; unmatched junction nucleotides: 15. The CDR3 here is CSAPRGSSGRSETQYF. The CDR3 DNA follows: TGCAGTGCCCCGAGGGGGAGTAGCGGGAGGTCGGAGACCCAGTACTTC.

This clonotype was seen a handful of times. V is TRBV19 and J is TRBJ1-2, with D hard to call. The CDR3 has 16 residues. Germline values: CDR1 LNHDA, CDR2 SQIVND (reference sequence). V was cut by 1 base and J by 4 bases, with 16 bases left in between. This CDR3 reads CASSIGSQLLAYGYTF. CDR3 sequence (DNA): TGTGCCAGTAGTATAGGGAGTCAACTCCTAGCCTATGGCTACACCTTC.

The genes are TRBV12-5 and TRBJ1-1; D remains unclear. Trimming removed 7 bases at V and 4 bases at J, with 13 bases between. The CDR3 spans 13 residues. Germline CDR1 reads LGHNT; CDR2 reads FRNRAP. CDR3 protein: CASAPSPGTEAFF. The CDR3 nucleotides read TGTGCTAGTGCCCCTAGTCCGGGCACTGAAGCTTTCTTT.

This clonotype was detected ten times or more. The chain employs TRBV15 and TRBJ2-3; D unresolved. V lost 3 bases to trimming and J lost 0 bases, with 10 bases between them. CDR1 is LNHNV and CDR2 is YYDKDF in the germline V gene (reference sequence). There are 15 residues in the CDR3. This CDR3 is CATSSPAISTDTQYF. The CDR3 DNA sequence: TGTGCCACCAGCAGCCCAGCCATTAGCACAGATACGCAGTATTTT.

This clonotype was recorded many times. The chain employs TRBV2 and TRBJ2-2; no definite D call. The CDR3 length is 14 residues. V gave up 5 bases and J gave up 3 bases, with 10 bases separating them. The germline gives CDR1 SNHLY, CDR2 FYNNEI. The chain's CDR3 is CASSYYDDTGELFF. For the CDR3, the DNA is TGTGCCAGCAGTTACTACGACGACACCGGGGAGCTGTTTTTT.

This clonotype was picked up a small number of times. This chain links TRBV15 with TRBJ2-1; TRBD1 might be the D (6 bases). This CDR3 has 14 residues. V was shortened by 0 bases and J by 4 bases, with 7 bases between the two germline ends. Germline values: CDR1 LNHNV, CDR2 YYDKDF (reference sequence). The CDR3 loop reads CATSRDTGYNEQFF. DNA of the CDR3: TGTGCCACCAGCAGAGATACAGGGTACAATGAGCAGTTCTTC. Looking up the rest from reference TRBV15 and TRBJ2-1 gives the full variable domain: DAMVIQNPRYQVTQFGKPVTLSCSQTLNHNVMYWYQQKSSQAPKLLFHYYDKDFNNEADTPDNFQSRRPNTSFCFLDIRSPGLGDTAMYLCATSRDTGYNEQFFGPGTRLTVL.

This clonotype was counted only a few times. V and J are TRBV5-1 and TRBJ1-1; no definite D call. Germline CDR1 reads SGHRS; CDR2 reads YFSETQ. V dropped 2 bases and J dropped 6 bases, with 8 bases sitting between them. The CDR3 sequence is 12 residues long. CDR3 sequence (DNA): TGCGCCAGCAGCTTTGGGCCCTCTGAAGCTTTCTTT. Amino acid sequence: CASSFGPSEAFF.

The genes are TRBV20-1 and TRBJ2-7, with D tentatively TRBD2 (5 bases). There are 12 residues in the CDR3. Germline CDR1 and CDR2: DFQATT and SNEGSKA (reference sequence). Trimming took off 4 bases at V and 3 bases at J, with 10 bases between the two ends. CDR3 bases: TGCAGTGCTACTCCCGGGGTCTACGAGCAGTACTTC. Amino acid sequence: CSATPGVYEQYF.

Only a few counts were recorded for this clonotype. The rearrangement joins TRBV14 to TRBJ2-7; the D is unclear. Germline V lookup: CDR1 SGHDN, CDR2 FVKESK. The CDR3 consists of 14 residues. V was trimmed by 4 bases and J by 2 bases, leaving 12 bases between them. CDR3 in amino acids: CASSRAIVPYEQYF. The CDR3 coding sequence is TGTGCCAGCAGCCGAGCGATTGTGCCCTACGAGCAGTACTTC.

The chain joins TRBV13 to TRBJ2-1; 10 bases fit TRBD1. The CDR3 sequence is 15 residues long. The junction had 7 bases not matched to a gene; V was cut back by 4 bases and J by 7 bases. Per germline, CDR1 PRHDT and CDR2 FYEKMQ (reference sequence). DNA of the CDR3: TGTGCCAGCAGCTCTTCCGGGACAGGGGTGAATGAGCAGTTCTTC. Its protein product is CASSSSGTGVNEQFF.

The chain carries TRBV4-2 and TRBJ2-1; 11 bases line up with TRBD2. Germline CDR1 LGHNA, CDR2 YNFKEQ. J lost 8 bases, V lost 6 bases, and 3 bases had no gene match. The CDR3 extends over 13 amino acids. The CDR3 nucleotides are TGTGCCAGCAGTCTAGCGGGAGGTCATGAGCAGTTCTTC. Protein: CASSLAGGHEQFF.

V and J are TRBV7-2 and TRBJ2-3; TRBD2 matches at 9 bases. The CDR3 consists of 16 residues. Germline CDR1 and CDR2: SGHTA and FQGNSA. V gave up 1 base and J gave up 2 bases; unmatched junction bases: 4. The CDR3 reads CASSLEREENTDTQYF. CDR3 bases: TGTGCCAGCAGCTTAGAGCGGGAGGAGAACACAGATACGCAGTATTTT.

Concerning this clonotype itself: One junction end does not reproduce the germline sequence, and a read error may be involved. Here the CDR3 DNA reads TGTGCCAGCTACTCAGGGTACAGCTCCTACAGTGAGCAGTTCTTC. Its protein is CASYSGYSSYSEQFF. The V gene is TRBV18, the J gene TRBJ2-1; TRBD1 is a possible D gene (5 bases). The CDR3 runs 15 residues. Germline CDR1 and CDR2: KGHSH and LQKENI.

This clonotype was seen more than once but under ten times. Here the CDR3 DNA reads TGCGCCAGCAGCACCGGGACTAGCGGGAGTTTAAGGTCGGAGCAGTACTTC. Translation gives CASSTGTSGSLRSEQYF. The chain joins TRBV5-1 to TRBJ2-7; 14 nucleotides agree with TRBD2. V dropped 4 bases and J dropped 7; count of bases not matched to a gene: 13. Germline lookup yields CDR1 SGHRS and CDR2 YFSETQ. This CDR3 contains 17 residues.

This chain links TRBV4-1 with TRBJ1-3; the D is unclear. Germline V gene data show CDR1 as MGHRA and CDR2 as YSYEKL. There are 15 residues in the CDR3. Trimming took 1 base from V and 5 from J, leaving 12 bases between them. The CDR3 protein is CASSQALGSRNTIYF. CDR3 bases: TGCGCCAGCAGCCAAGCCCTTGGTTCCAGAAACACCATATATTTT.

This clonotype was counted between two and nine times. The V gene is TRBV5-5, the J gene TRBJ2-2; D is tentatively TRBD1 or TRBD2 (6 bases each). From germline, CDR1 is SGHKS and CDR2 YYEKEE (reference sequence). V was pared by 4 bases and J by 3 bases, with 16 bases between. CDR3 length: 16 residues. The CDR3 loop reads CASSPSPGADTGELFF. The DNA for the CDR3 is TGTGCCAGCAGCCCCTCTCCGGGGGCGGACACCGGGGAGCTGTTTTTT.

The V call is TRBV2, the J call TRBJ1-1; a possible D gene is TRBD1 (5 bases). Germline lookup yields CDR1 SNHLY and CDR2 FYNNEI. V lost 4 bases and J lost 5, with 17 bases in between. CDR3 size: 15 residues. The CDR3 protein is CASSGVSGGRTEAFF. In DNA form, the CDR3 reads TGTGCCAGCAGTGGGGTGTCCGGGGGAAGAACTGAAGCTTTCTTT. The whole variable domain, remainder taken from reference TRBV2 and TRBJ1-1, is EPEVTQTPSHQVTQMGQEVILRCVPISNHLYFYWYRQILGQKVEFLVSFYNNEISEKSEIFDDQFSVERPDGSNFTLKIRSTKLEDSAMYFCASSGVSGGRTEAFFGQGTRLTVV.

The chain combines TRBV30 with TRBJ2-3; the match to TRBD2 covers 9 bases. The V gene end was trimmed by 7 bases and the J gene end by 6 bases; junction bases not matched to a gene: 11. Germline CDR1 and CDR2: GTSNPN and SVGIG (reference sequence). The CDR3 is 14 residues long. CDR3 nucleotide sequence: TGTGCCTATATCGTAGCGGGAGTGTCGGATACGCAGTATTTT. Its protein is CAYIVAGVSDTQYF.

This chain uses TRBV6-5 with TRBJ2-3, with TRBD2 identical over 9 bases. With 3 bases clipped from V and 4 bases from J, the junction kept 5 bases outside the gene matches. This CDR3 contains 15 residues. Germline V gene lookup returns CDR1 MNHEY and CDR2 SVGAGI. The chain's CDR3 is CASSYSGRAADTQYF. In nucleotides, the CDR3 is TGTGCCAGCAGTTATAGCGGGAGAGCTGCAGATACGCAGTATTTT.

This clonotype was seen a few times. The J gene is TRBJ2-7, the V gene TRBV2; TRBD1 aligns across 9 bases. There are 13 residues in the CDR3. After removal of 6 bases from V and 3 bases from J, the junction contained 3 bases not matched to a gene. CDR1 is SNHLY, CDR2 FYNNEI, per germline. CDR3 protein: CASSRDRDYEQYF. CDR3 sequence (DNA): TGTGCCAGCAGCCGGGACAGGGACTACGAGCAGTACTTC.

This clonotype has just a few counts. The chain has TRBV27 and TRBJ2-2, with 7 bases identical to TRBD2. From germline, CDR1 is MNHEY and CDR2 SMNVEV (reference sequence). The J segment lost 2 bases and the V segment lost 3 bases, leaving 6 bases of the junction unmatched. The CDR3 consists of 16 residues. The CDR3 DNA reads TGTGCCAGCAGTTTCTCGTGGGGGGGAAACACCGGGGAGCTGTTTTTT. Translation: CASSFSWGGNTGELFF.